The clone carrying this T cell receptor beta chain was picked up many times. Its specificity is not known. TCRdb reprocessed the 5' RACE reads with MiXCR, giving one entry per CDR3 protein. The table has tens of thousands of distinct CDR3 sequences, about 10% seen once. This specimen comes from a study of early T cells in non-severe SARS-CoV-2 infection. Notes on the study in general: Lookups in VDJdb leaned toward anti-spike CD8 responses and missed private and CD4 specificities.

The V gene's germline CDR1 is LGHDT and CDR2 YNNKEL (reference sequence). This CDR3 comprises 13 residues. Trimming removed 4 bases from V and 10 bases from J, with 17 bases in between. The specimen sequenced was whole blood. The clonotype was recovered from an adult who was a healthcare worker with PCR-confirmed SARS-CoV-2 infection or an uninfected control (not recorded which). V usage is TRBV3-1 and J usage is TRBJ2-7, with unresolved D. The CDR3 region is CASSPNRAWPQYF. In DNA, the CDR3 is TGTGCCAGCAGCCCTAATAGGGCATGGCCACAGTACTTC.